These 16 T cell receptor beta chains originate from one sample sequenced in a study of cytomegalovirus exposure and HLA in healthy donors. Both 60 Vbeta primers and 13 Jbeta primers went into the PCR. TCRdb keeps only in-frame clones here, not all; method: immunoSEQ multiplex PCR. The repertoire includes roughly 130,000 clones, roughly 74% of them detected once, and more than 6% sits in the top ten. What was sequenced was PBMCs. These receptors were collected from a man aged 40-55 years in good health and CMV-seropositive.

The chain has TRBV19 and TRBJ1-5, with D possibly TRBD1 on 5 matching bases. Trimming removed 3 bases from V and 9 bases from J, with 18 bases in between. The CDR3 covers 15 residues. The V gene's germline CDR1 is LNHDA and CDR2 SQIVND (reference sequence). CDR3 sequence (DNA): TGTGCCAGTAGTATGTCCGTCAGGGCCTTGAGGCCCCAGCATTTT. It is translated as CASSMSVRALRPQHF.

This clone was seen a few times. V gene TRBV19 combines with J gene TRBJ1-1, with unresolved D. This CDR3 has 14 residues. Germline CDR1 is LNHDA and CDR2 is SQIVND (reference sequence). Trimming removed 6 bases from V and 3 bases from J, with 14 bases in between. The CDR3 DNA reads TGTGCCAGTAGGGACGGCGGGCGGTACACTGAAGCTTTCTTT. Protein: CASRDGGRYTEAFF.

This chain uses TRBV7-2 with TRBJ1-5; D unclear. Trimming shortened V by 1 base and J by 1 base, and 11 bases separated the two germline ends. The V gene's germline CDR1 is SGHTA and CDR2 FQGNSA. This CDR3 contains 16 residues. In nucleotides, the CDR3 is TGTGCCAGCAGCTTAGGAGCCCCGTCAAGCAATCAGCCCCAGCATTTT. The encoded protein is CASSLGAPSSNQPQHF. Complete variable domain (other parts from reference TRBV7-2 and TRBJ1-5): GAGVSQSPSNKVTEKGKDVELRCDPISGHTALYWYRQSLGQGLEFLIYFQGNSAPDKSGLPSDRFSAERTGGSVSTLTIQRTQQEDSAVYLCASSLGAPSSNQPQHFGDGTRLSIL.

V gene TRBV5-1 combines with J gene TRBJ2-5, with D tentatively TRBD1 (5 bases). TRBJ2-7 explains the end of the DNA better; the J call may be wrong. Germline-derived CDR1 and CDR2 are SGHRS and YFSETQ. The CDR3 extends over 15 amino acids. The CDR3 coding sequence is TGCGCCAGCAGCTTGGAAACTGGGGCCCCCTACGAGCAGTACTTC. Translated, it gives CASSLETGAPYEQYF.

The CDR3 DNA reads TGTGCCAGCAGCCCCCGGGACAGGGGTTACGAGCAGTACTTC. Translation: CASSPRDRGYEQYF. This sequence joins TRBV11-2 and TRBJ2-7; 10 nucleotides align to TRBD1. Germline loops: CDR1 SGHAT, CDR2 FQNNGV. This CDR3 is built from 14 residues. The J segment lost 4 bases and the V segment lost 5 bases, leaving 5 bases of the junction unmatched.

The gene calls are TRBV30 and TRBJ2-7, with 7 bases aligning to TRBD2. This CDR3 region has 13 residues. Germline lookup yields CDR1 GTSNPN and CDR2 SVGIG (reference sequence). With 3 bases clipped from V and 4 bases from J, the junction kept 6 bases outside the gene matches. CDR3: CAWSEGRGYEQYF. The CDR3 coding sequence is TGTGCCTGGAGCGAGGGGAGGGGTTACGAGCAGTACTTC. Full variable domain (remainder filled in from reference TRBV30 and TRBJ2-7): SQTIHQWPATLVQPVGSPLSLECTVEGTSNPNLYWYRQAAGRGLQLLFYSVGIGQISSEVPQNLSASRPQDRQFILSSKKLLLSDSGFYLCAWSEGRGYEQYFGPGTRLTVT.

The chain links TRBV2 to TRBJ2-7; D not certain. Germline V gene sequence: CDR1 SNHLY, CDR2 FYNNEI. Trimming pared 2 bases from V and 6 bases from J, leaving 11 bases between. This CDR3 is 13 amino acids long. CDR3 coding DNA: TGTGCCAGCAGTGAAAGGCAGGTCGTCGAGCAGTACTTC. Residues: CASSERQVVEQYF.

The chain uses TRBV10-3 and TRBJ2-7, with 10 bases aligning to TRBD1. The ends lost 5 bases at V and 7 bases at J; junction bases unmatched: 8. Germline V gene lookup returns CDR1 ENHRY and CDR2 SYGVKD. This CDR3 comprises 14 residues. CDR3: CAISSGTGVMEQYF. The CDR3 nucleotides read TGTGCCATCAGTTCCGGGACAGGGGTGATGGAGCAGTACTTC.

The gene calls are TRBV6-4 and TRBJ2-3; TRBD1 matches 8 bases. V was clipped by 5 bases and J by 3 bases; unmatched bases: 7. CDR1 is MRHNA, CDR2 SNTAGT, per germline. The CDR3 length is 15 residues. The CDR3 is CASSPTGEATDTQYF. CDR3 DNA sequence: TGTGCCAGCAGTCCGACAGGGGAGGCAACAGATACGCAGTATTTT.

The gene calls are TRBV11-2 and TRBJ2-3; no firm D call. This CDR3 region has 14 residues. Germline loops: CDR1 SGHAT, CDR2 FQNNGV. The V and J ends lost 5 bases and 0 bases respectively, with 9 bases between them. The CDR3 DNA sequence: TGTGCCAGCAGCCTAGTGGCTAGCACAGATACGCAGTATTTT. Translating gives CASSLVASTDTQYF.

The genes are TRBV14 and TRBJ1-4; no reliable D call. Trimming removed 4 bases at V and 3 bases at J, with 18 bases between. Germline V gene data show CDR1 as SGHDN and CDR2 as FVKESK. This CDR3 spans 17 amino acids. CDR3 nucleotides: TGTGCCAGCAGCCGAACGTTGGCCCCCGGGGCTAATGAAAAACTGTTTTTT. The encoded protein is CASSRTLAPGANEKLFF.

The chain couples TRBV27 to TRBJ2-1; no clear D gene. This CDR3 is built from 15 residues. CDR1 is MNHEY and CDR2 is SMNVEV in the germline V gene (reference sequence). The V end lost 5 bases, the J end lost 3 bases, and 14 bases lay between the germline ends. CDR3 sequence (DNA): TGTGCCAGCAGTCTCTCAGCAGGCCTCTACAATGAGCAGTTCTTC. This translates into CASSLSAGLYNEQFF.

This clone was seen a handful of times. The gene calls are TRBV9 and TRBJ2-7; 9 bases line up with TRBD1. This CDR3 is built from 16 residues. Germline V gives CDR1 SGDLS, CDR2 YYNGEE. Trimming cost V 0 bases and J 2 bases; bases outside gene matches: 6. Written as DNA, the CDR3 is TGTGCCAGCAGCGTAGCGCGGACAGGGGAAGCCTACGAGCAGTACTTC. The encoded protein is CASSVARTGEAYEQYF. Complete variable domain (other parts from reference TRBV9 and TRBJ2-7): DSGVTQTPKHLITATGQRVTLRCSPRSGDLSVYWYQQSLDQGLQFLIQYYNGEERAKGNILERFSAQQFPDLHSELNLSSLELGDSALYFCASSVARTGEAYEQYFGPGTRLTVT.

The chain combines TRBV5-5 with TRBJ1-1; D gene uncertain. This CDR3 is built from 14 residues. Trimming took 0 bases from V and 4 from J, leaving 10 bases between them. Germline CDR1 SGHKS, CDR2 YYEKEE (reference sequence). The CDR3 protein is CASSLASGGTEAFF. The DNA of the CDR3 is TGTGCCAGCAGCTTGGCCTCAGGAGGCACTGAAGCTTTCTTT.

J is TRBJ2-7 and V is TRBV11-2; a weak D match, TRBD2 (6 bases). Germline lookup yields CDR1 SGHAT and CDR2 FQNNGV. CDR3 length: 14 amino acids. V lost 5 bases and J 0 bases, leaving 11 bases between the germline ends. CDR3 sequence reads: CASSRRRDSYEQYF. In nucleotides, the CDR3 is TGTGCCAGCAGCCGCCGGAGGGACTCCTACGAGCAGTACTTC.

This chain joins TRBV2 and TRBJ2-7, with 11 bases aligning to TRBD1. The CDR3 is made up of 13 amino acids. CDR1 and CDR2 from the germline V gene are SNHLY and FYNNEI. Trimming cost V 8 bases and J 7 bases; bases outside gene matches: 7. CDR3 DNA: TGTGCCAGCGGGGGACAGGGGGTTGGGGAGCAGTACTTC. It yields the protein CASGGQGVGEQYF.